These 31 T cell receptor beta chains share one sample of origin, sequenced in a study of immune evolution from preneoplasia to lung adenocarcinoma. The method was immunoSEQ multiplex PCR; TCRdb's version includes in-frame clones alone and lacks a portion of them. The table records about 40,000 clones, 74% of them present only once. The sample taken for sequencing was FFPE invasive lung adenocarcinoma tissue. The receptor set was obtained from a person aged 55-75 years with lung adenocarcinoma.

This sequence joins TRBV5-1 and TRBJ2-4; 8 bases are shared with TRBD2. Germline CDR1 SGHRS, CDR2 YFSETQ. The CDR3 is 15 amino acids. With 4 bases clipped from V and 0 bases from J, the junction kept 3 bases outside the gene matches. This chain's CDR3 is CASSSGSRAKNIQYF. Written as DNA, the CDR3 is TGCGCCAGCAGCAGCGGGAGTCGAGCCAAAAACATTCAGTACTTC.

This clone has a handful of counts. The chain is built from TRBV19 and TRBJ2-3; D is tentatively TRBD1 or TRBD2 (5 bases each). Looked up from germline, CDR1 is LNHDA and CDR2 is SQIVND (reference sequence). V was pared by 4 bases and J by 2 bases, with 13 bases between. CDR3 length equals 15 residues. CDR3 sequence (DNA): TGTGCCAGTAGTAACCTCGGGACCTACACAGATACGCAGTATTTT. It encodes CASSNLGTYTDTQYF.

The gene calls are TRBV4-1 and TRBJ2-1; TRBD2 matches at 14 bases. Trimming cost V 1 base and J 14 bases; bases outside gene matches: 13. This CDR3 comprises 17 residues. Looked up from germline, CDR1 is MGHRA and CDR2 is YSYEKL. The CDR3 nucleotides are TGCGCCAGCAGCCAAGCGCCCGGGACTAGCGGGAGCCAGAGGGAGTTCTTC. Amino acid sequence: CASSQAPGTSGSQREFF.

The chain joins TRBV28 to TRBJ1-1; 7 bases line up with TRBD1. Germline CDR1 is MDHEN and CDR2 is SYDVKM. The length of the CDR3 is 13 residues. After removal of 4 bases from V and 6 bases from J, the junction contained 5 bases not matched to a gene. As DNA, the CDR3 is TGTGCCAGCAGTTGGGCAGGGGGTGCTGAAGCTTTCTTT. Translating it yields CASSWAGGAEAFF.

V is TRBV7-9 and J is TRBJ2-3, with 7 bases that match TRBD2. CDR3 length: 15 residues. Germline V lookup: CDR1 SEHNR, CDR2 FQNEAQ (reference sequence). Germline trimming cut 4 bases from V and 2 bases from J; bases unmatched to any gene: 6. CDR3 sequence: CASSSREVFTDTQYF. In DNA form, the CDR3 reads TGTGCCAGCAGCTCCCGGGAGGTATTCACAGATACGCAGTATTTT.

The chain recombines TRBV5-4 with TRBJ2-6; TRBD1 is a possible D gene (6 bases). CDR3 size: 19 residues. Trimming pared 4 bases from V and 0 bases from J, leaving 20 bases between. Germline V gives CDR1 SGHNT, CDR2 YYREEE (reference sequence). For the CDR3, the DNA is TGTGCCAGCAGCAAACCTTTAGGACAGTCCCACTCTGGGGCCAACGTCCTGACTTTC. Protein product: CASSKPLGQSHSGANVLTF.

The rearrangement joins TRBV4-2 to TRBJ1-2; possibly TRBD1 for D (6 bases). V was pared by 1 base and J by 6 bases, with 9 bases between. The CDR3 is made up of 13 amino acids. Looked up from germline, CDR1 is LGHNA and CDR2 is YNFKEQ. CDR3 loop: CASSQVAGDGYTF. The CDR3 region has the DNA TGTGCCAGCAGCCAAGTTGCAGGGGATGGCTACACCTTC.

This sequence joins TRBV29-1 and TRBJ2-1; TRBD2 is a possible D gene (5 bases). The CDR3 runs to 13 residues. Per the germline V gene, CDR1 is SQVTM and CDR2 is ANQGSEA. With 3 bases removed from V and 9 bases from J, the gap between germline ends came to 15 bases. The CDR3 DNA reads TGCAGCGTTGACCGCGGGTCCTGGGGTGAGCAGTTCTTC. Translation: CSVDRGSWGEQFF.

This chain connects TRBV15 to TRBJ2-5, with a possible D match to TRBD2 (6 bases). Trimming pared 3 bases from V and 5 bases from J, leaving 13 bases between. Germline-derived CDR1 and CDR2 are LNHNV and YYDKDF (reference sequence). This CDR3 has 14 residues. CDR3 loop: CATSRRGYTETQYF. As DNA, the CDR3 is TGTGCCACCAGCAGGCGGGGTTATACGGAGACCCAGTACTTC.

The CDR3 bases are TGTGCCATCAGTCGTGGCTCTATCTTAGAATTAGCCAAAAACATTCAGTACTTC. Its translation: CAISRGSILELAKNIQYF. The chain uses TRBV10-3 and TRBJ2-4; no clear D gene. CDR1 ENHRY and CDR2 SYGVKD come from the germline V gene. The V and J ends lost 5 bases and 0 bases respectively, with 20 bases between them. This CDR3 region has 18 residues.

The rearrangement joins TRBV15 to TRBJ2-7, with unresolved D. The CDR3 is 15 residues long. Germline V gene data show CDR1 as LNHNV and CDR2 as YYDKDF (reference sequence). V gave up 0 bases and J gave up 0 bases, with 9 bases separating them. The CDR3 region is CATSRDRSLSYEQYF. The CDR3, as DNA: TGTGCCACCAGCAGAGATCGGAGCCTCTCCTACGAGCAGTACTTC.

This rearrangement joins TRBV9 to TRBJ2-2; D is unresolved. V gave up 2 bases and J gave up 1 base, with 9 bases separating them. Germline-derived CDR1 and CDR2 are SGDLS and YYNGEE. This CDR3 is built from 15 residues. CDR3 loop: CASSVLSGNTGELFF. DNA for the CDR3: TGTGCCAGCAGCGTGCTCTCAGGGAACACCGGGGAGCTGTTTTTT. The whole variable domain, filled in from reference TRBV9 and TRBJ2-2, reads DSGVTQTPKHLITATGQRVTLRCSPRSGDLSVYWYQQSLDQGLQFLIQYYNGEERAKGNILERFSAQQFPDLHSELNLSSLELGDSALYFCASSVLSGNTGELFFGEGSRLTVL.

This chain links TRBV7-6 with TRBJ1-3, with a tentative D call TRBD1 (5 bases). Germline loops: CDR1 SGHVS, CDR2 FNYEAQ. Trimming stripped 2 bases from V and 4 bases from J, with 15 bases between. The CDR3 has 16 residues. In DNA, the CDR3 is TGTGCCAGCAGCTTAAGGGCCACAGGTTTCGGAAACACCATATATTTT. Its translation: CASSLRATGFGNTIYF. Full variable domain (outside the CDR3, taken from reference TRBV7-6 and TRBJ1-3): GAGVSQSPRYKVTKRGQDVALRCDPISGHVSLYWYRQALGQGPEFLTYFNYEAQQDKSGLPNDRFSAERPEGSISTLTIQRTEQRDSAMYRCASSLRATGFGNTIYFGEGSWLTVV.

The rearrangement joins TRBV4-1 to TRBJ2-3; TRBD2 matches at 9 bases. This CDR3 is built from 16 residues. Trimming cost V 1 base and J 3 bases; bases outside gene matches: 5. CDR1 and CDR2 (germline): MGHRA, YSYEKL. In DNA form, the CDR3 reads TGCGCCAGCAGCCAAGTCGAGACTAGCGGAACAGATACGCAGTATTTT. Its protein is CASSQVETSGTDTQYF.

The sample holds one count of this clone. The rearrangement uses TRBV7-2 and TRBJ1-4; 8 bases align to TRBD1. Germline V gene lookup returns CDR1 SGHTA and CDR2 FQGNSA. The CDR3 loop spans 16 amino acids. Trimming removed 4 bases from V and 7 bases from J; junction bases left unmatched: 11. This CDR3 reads CASSSGRTGKSEKLFF. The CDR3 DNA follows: TGTGCCAGCAGCTCTGGAAGGACAGGGAAAAGTGAAAAACTGTTTTTT.

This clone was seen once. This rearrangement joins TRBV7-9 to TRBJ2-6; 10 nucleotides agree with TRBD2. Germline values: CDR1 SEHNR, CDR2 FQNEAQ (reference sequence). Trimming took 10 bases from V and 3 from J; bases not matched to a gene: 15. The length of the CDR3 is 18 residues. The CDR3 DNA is TGTGCCACCCGCCGTGGGGGAGCGGGAGGGGATGGGGCCAACGTCCTGACTTTC. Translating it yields CATRRGGAGGDGANVLTF.

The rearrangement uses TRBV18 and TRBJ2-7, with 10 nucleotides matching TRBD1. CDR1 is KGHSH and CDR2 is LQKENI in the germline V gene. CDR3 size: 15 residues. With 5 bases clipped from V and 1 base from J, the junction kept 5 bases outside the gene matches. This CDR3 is CASSTPGQGSYEQYF. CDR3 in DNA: TGTGCCAGCTCAACTCCGGGACAGGGGTCCTACGAGCAGTACTTC.

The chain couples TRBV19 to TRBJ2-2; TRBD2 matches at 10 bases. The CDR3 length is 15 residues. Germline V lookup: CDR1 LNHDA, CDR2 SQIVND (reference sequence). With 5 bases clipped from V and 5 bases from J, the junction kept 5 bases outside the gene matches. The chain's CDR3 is CASSLSGRLTGELFF. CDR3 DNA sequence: TGTGCCAGTAGTCTTAGCGGGAGGTTGACCGGGGAGCTGTTTTTT. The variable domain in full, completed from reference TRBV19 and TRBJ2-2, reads DGGITQSPKYLFRKEGQNVTLSCEQNLNHDAMYWYRQDPGQGLRLIYYSQIVNDFQKGDIAEGYSVSREKKESFPLTVTSAQKNPTAFYLCASSLSGRLTGELFFGEGSRLTVL.

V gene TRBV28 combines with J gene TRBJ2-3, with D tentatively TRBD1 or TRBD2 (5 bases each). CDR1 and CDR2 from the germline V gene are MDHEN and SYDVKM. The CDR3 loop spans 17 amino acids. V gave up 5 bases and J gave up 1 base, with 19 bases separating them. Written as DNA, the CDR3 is TGTGCCAGCAGTCTTCGTCCGGGAAGAGGGGGCACAGATACGCAGTATTTT. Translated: CASSLRPGRGGTDTQYF.

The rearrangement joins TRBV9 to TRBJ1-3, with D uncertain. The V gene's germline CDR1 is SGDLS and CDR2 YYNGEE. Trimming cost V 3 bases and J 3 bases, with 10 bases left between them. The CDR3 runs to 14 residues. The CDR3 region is CASSGRLSGNTIYF. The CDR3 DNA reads TGTGCCAGCAGCGGGAGACTAAGTGGAAACACCATATATTTT.

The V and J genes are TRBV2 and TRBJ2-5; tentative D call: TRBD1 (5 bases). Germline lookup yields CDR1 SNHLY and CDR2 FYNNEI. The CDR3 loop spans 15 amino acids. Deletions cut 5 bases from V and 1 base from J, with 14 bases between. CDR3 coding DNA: TGTGCCAGCAGTTTTAGGGGCTGGGGCCAAGAGACCCAGTACTTC. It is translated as CASSFRGWGQETQYF. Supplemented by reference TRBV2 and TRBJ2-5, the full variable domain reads EPEVTQTPSHQVTQMGQEVILRCVPISNHLYFYWYRQILGQKVEFLVSFYNNEISEKSEIFDDQFSVERPDGSNFTLKIRSTKLEDSAMYFCASSFRGWGQETQYFGPGTRLLVL.

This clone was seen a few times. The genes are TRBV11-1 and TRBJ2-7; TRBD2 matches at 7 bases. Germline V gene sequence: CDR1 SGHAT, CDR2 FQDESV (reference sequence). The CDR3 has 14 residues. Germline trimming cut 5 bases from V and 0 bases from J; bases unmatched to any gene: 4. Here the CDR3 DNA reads TGTGCCAGCAGCCTAGGCGGGAGCTCCTACGAGCAGTACTTC. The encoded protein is CASSLGGSSYEQYF.

The CDR3 region is CAWSVRSYEQYF. The CDR3 region has the DNA TGTGCCTGGAGTGTACGGTCCTACGAGCAGTACTTC. The chain recombines TRBV30 with TRBJ2-7; D remains unclear. This CDR3 has 12 amino acids. The germline CDR1 and CDR2 sequences are GTSNPN and SVGIG (reference sequence). Trimming stripped 0 bases from V and 1 base from J, with 4 bases between.

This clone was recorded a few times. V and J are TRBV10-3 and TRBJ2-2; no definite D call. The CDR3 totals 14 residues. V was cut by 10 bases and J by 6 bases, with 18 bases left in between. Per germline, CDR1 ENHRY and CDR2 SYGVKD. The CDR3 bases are TGTGCCACCTATCAATTCGGGCCATCCGGGGAGCTGTTTTTT. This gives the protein CATYQFGPSGELFF.

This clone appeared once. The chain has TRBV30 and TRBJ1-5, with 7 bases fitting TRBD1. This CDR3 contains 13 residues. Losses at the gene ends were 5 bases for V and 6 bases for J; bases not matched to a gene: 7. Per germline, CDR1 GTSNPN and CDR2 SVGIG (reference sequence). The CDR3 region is CAWDRERGQPQHF. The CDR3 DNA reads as TGTGCCTGGGACAGGGAGCGGGGTCAGCCCCAGCATTTT.

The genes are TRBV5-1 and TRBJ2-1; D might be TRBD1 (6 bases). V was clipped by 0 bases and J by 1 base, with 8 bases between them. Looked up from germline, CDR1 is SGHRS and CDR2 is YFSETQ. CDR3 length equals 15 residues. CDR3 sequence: CASSLGGGSYNEQFF. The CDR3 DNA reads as TGCGCCAGCAGCTTGGGAGGGGGTTCCTACAATGAGCAGTTCTTC.

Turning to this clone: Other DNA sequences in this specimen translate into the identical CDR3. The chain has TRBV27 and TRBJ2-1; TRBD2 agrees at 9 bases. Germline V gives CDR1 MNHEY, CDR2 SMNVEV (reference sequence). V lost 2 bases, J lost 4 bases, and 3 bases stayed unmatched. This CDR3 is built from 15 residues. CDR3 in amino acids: CASSLGAGGYNEQFF. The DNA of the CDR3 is TGTGCCAGCAGTTTAGGAGCGGGGGGTTACAATGAGCAGTTCTTC.

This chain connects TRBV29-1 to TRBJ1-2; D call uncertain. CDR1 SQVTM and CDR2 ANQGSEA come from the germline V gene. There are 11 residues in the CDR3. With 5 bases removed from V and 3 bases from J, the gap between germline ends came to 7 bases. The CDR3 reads CSVWSDYGYTF. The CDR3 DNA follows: TGCAGCGTTTGGTCGGACTATGGCTACACCTTC.

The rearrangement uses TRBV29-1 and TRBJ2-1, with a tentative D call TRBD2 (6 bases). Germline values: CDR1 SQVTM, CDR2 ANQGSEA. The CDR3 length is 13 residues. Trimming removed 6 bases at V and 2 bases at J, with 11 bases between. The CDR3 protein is CSVNGGAYNEQFF. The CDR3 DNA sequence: TGCAGCGTAAACGGAGGGGCCTACAATGAGCAGTTCTTC.

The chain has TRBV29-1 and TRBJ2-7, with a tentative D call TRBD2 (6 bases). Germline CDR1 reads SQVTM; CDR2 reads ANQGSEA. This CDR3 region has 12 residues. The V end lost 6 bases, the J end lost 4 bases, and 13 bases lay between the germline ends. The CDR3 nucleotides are TGCAGCGTGCGGGACTTCTCTTACGAGCAGTACTTC. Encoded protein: CSVRDFSYEQYF.

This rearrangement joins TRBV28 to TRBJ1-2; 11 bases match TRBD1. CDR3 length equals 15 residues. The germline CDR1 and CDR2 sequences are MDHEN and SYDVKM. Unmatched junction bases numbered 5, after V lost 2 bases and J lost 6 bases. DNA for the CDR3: TGTGCCAGCAGTTTAGGGACAGGGGGAGGTAATGGCTACACCTTC. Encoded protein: CASSLGTGGGNGYTF.